A single sample is the source of the 5 T cell receptor beta chains below, sequenced in a study of read filtering for tumor transcriptome and immune sequencing. This library used roughly 400 ng RNA and molecular barcoded adaptors spanning alpha/delta and beta/gamma chains. TCRdb itself ran the reads through MiXCR, one entry per CDR3 protein. Of roughly 46,000 distinct CDR3 sequences listed, more than 10% were seen once; the top ten hold about 14%. The source material was a population of CD138-negative cells sorted from bone marrow. All receptors derive from a donor over 35 with multiple myeloma.

This clonotype was observed at least ten times. The gene calls are TRBV29-1 and TRBJ1-4; D is undetermined. The germline gives CDR1 SQVTM, CDR2 ANQGSEA. V gave up 7 bases and J gave up 6 bases, with 21 bases separating them. CDR3 size: 15 residues. CDR3 nucleotide sequence: TGCAGCGCCTATAACCCGGGCCATGGGGATGAAAAACTGTTTTTT. It codes for CSAYNPGHGDEKLFF.

At least ten counts were recorded for this clonotype. This sequence joins TRBV4-1 and TRBJ2-7; D gene uncertain. The V end lost 0 bases, the J end lost 7 bases, and 7 bases lay between the germline ends. The germline V gene has CDR1 MGHRA and CDR2 YSYEKL. There are 12 residues in the CDR3. The CDR3, as DNA: TGCGCCAGCAGCCAAGATCTAGGGGAGCAGTACTTC. Its translation is CASSQDLGEQYF.

This clonotype was counted at least ten times. The chain joins TRBV21-1 to TRBJ2-7; the table names TRBD2, a call not compared with the DNA. TRBV21-1 is designated a pseudogene. The CDR3 is 17 amino acids. CDR3 residues: CASSKGWLAQSSYEQYF. The CDR3 coding sequence is TGTGCCAGCAGCAAAGGTTGGCTAGCGCAGAGCTCCTACGAGCAGTACTTC.

A few counts support this clonotype. A much larger clone sits a single nucleotide away, making a read error possible. The chain links TRBV7-8 to TRBJ1-1; perhaps TRBD1 as D (5 bases). Per the germline V gene, CDR1 is SGHVS and CDR2 is FQNEAQ. This CDR3 is 11 amino acids long. DNA for the CDR3: TGTGCCAGCGGCTTAAAGGGGGAAGCTTTCTTT. This translates into CASGLKGEAFF.

The sample holds a few counts of this clonotype. A read error is possible here, since a much larger clone lies one base away. The J gene is TRBJ2-1, the V gene TRBV29-1, with TRBD1 as a possible D gene (6 bases). Germline-derived CDR1 and CDR2 are SQVTM and ANQGSEA. The CDR3 has 12 amino acids. V was shortened by 4 bases and J by 15 bases, with 19 bases between the two germline ends. The CDR3 sequence is CSVAGEGNGRFF. The DNA for the CDR3 is TGCAGCGTTGCAGGGGAAGGCAATGGGCGGTTCTTC.